This T cell receptor (beta chain) emerged from a study of response to subunit inactivated influenza vaccine. MiXCR, run by TCRdb on the RT-PCR reads, gives a single entry per CDR3 protein. The sample has 200,000 to 250,000 distinct CDR3 sequences, 12% seen once. This clonotype was seen only once. The target antigen is unknown. The germline V gene encodes CDR1 SGHNT and CDR2 YYREEE (reference sequence). V was clipped by 2 bases and J by 5 bases; unmatched bases: 7. This CDR3 has 15 residues. Study-wide findings and caveats: That few new T cells are recruited by each seasonal influenza vaccination was the authors' suggestion.

This specimen consisted of non-naive T cells sorted from PBMCs, obtained approximately 15 days before vaccination. This clonotype was sampled from a man aged 45-65 years who received an inactivated influenza vaccine. J is TRBJ2-1 and V is TRBV5-4; 7 bases line up with TRBD2. CDR3 amino acids: CASSLSGVRDNEQFF. CDR3 bases: TGTGCCAGCAGCTTAAGCGGGGTGAGGGACAATGAGCAGTTCTTC.